This T cell receptor beta chain emerged from a study of blood T cell repertoires in COVID-19. Study summary: Both acute and convalescent COVID-19 samples were obtained from the United States, Italy and Spain. Sources were T cells, B-cell-depleted T cells, or PBMCs; the material itself was cDNA or gDNA.

Looked up from germline, CDR1 is MNHEY and CDR2 is SVGAGI. CDR3 length: 16 residues. The germline V and J ends were trimmed by 4 bases and 0 bases, with 15 bases remaining between them. Authors' processing steps: Counts of nucleated cells, estimated from reference gene primer amplification, were obtained. Clones were read by immunoSEQ multiplex PCR, and TCRdb kept only the in-frame ones, dropping some. V and J calls and clone size are given by that table; D and trimming were obtained from the DNA. The sample has 110,000 to 150,000 clones; about 82% are singletons. The chain links TRBV6-5 to TRBJ1-1, with D tentatively TRBD1 (5 bases). The TCR was taken from a middle-aged man with acute or convalescent COVID-19. Sequencing input: peripheral blood. DNA for the CDR3: TGTGCCAGCAGTTCCCGACGGTGGGGCATGAACACTGAAGCTTTCTTT. The encoded protein is CASSSRRWGMNTEAFF.